The 2 T cell receptor beta chains below were found in one sample sequenced in a study of tumour-infiltrating T cells in Burkitt lymphoma. Measured with immunoSEQ multiplex PCR; TCRdb has only the in-frame clones, and not every one. Of around 1,600 clones listed, about 13% are singletons. The sample consisted of tumor tissue. Every receptor here comes from a human donor with Burkitt lymphoma.

The chain has TRBV7-6 and TRBJ2-1, with TRBD2 identical over 11 bases. Germline CDR1 SGHVS, CDR2 FNYEAQ. The CDR3 has 19 residues. The V segment lost 5 bases and the J segment 4 bases; nucleotides outside the gene matches: 16. CDR3 bases: TGTGCCAGCAGCCCCGGTGTAGCGGGGGGGCGGAGGTGGTACAATGAGCAGTTCTTC. This sequence encodes CASSPGVAGGRRWYNEQFF.

The chain links TRBV14 to TRBJ1-2; D perhaps matches TRBD1 (5 bases). Per germline, CDR1 SGHDN and CDR2 FVKESK. The length of the CDR3 is 16 residues. The ends were cut back, 1 base at V and 5 bases at J, with 17 bases in the middle. CDR3 loop: CASSQGRLFGAYGYTF. In nucleotides, the CDR3 is TGTGCCAGCAGCCAAGGAAGGTTATTCGGGGCGTATGGCTACACCTTC.